The 17 T cell receptor beta chains in this list originate from one sample, sequenced in a study of PD-L1 blockade in urothelial cancer. Clones were sequenced by immunoSEQ multiplex PCR, and TCRdb holds only the in-frame ones, with some missing. The data hold about 53,000 clones, with around nine tenths observed a single time. Sample time point: pretreatment peripheral blood. This sample comprised PBMCs, obtained around atezolizumab (anti-PD-L1) treatment. Receptor source: a woman in her sixties with urothelial cancer.

The chain joins TRBV5-4 to TRBJ2-2; no definite D call. Germline CDR1 reads SGHNT; CDR2 reads YYREEE (reference sequence). Trimming shortened V by 2 bases and J by 8 bases, and 10 bases separated the two germline ends. CDR3 size: 13 residues. Here the CDR3 DNA reads TGTGCCAGCAGCTTCCGTCAGGAAGGGGAGCTGTTTTTT. Protein: CASSFRQEGELFF. The full variable domain, in which reference TRBV5-4 and TRBJ2-2 provide the parts outside the CDR3, is ETGVTQSPTHLIKTRGQQVTLRCSSQSGHNTVSWYQQALGQGPQFIFQYYREEENGRGNFPPRFSGLQFPNYSSELNVNALELDDSALYLCASSFRQEGELFFGEGSRLTVL.

In DNA form, the CDR3 reads TGTGCCAGCATCGACAGGGCGTCTAGCACAGATACGCAGTATTTT. It codes for CASIDRASSTDTQYF. This chain joins TRBV19 and TRBJ2-3; the match to TRBD1 covers 7 bases. Losses at the gene ends were 9 bases for V and 0 bases for J; bases not matched to a gene: 9. CDR1 is LNHDA and CDR2 is SQIVND in the germline V gene (reference sequence). The CDR3 consists of 15 residues.

This clone was seen a few times. V gene TRBV7-3 combines with J gene TRBJ2-1; TRBD2 agrees at 9 bases. V dropped 2 bases and J dropped 0; count of bases not matched to a gene: 2. Per germline, CDR1 SGHTA and CDR2 FQGTGA. The CDR3 totals 16 residues. The CDR3 loop reads CASSLQRGVSYNEQFF. The CDR3 DNA is TGTGCCAGCAGCTTACAGCGGGGGGTCTCCTACAATGAGCAGTTCTTC.

V is TRBV13 and J is TRBJ2-3; 12 bases match TRBD2. Germline V lookup: CDR1 PRHDT, CDR2 FYEKMQ (reference sequence). Trimming took 1 base from V and 6 from J; bases not matched to a gene: 11. The CDR3 is 18 residues long. The CDR3 is CASSLVLPSGGAPDTQYF. The CDR3 DNA is TGTGCCAGCAGCTTAGTCCTTCCTAGCGGGGGGGCACCGGATACGCAGTATTTT.

V usage is TRBV6-5 and J usage is TRBJ2-5; D may be TRBD1 (5 bases). CDR3 length: 12 residues. Germline V gene lookup returns CDR1 MNHEY and CDR2 SVGAGI. V was trimmed by 8 bases and J by 1 base, leaving 8 bases between them. In DNA, the CDR3 is TGTGCCAGCCTGGGGCCCCAAGAGACCCAGTACTTC. Its translation: CASLGPQETQYF.

This chain connects TRBV27 to TRBJ2-3; 8 positions agree with TRBD2. Germline CDR1 and CDR2: MNHEY and SMNVEV (reference sequence). This CDR3 region has 16 residues. With V trimmed by 9 bases and J by 2 bases, 13 bases remained unmatched. This CDR3 reads CARVTAAGVATDTQYF. CDR3 in DNA: TGTGCCAGAGTGACAGCAGCGGGAGTCGCCACAGATACGCAGTATTTT.

The rearrangement uses TRBV5-1 and TRBJ1-4; D might be TRBD1 (6 bases). Germline values: CDR1 SGHRS, CDR2 YFSETQ. The length of the CDR3 is 15 residues. Between the trimmed V and J ends, which lost 0 bases and 6 bases, there was a span of 12 bases. The CDR3 loop is CASSLDGGVYEKLFF. CDR3 nucleotide sequence: TGCGCCAGCAGCTTGGATGGGGGCGTTTATGAAAAACTGTTTTTT.

This clone turned up a few times. The chain links TRBV19 to TRBJ1-6; a possible D gene is TRBD1 (5 bases). The CDR3 covers 13 residues. CDR1 LNHDA and CDR2 SQIVND come from the germline V gene (reference sequence). V shed 3 bases and J shed 8 bases, with 8 bases lying between them. The CDR3 spells CASSIDRYSPLHF. The CDR3 DNA follows: TGTGCCAGTAGTATTGACAGATATTCACCCCTCCACTTT.

This chain uses TRBV28 with TRBJ2-1, with D possibly being TRBD1 (6 bases). Germline CDR1 reads MDHEN; CDR2 reads SYDVKM. Trimming shortened V by 4 bases and J by 0 bases, and 16 bases separated the two germline ends. The CDR3 is made up of 17 amino acids. CDR3 sequence (DNA): TGTGCCAGCAGTTCCGAGACAGGAAGGAGCTCCTACAATGAGCAGTTCTTC. It yields the protein CASSSETGRSSYNEQFF.

CDR3 coding DNA: TGTGCCAGCAGTTTGACTAGCGGGAGACATGAGCAGTTCTTC. Translated, it gives CASSLTSGRHEQFF. The V gene is TRBV28, the J gene TRBJ2-1; 12 bases agree with TRBD2. The CDR3 covers 14 residues. Looked up from germline, CDR1 is MDHEN and CDR2 is SYDVKM. V lost 3 bases and J lost 8; bases outside the gene matches: 2.

The count of this clone is one. The gene calls are TRBV18 and TRBJ2-7, with TRBD1 identical over 10 bases. CDR3 length: 15 amino acids. J was trimmed by 6 bases and V by 4 bases; bases with no gene match: 9. CDR1 KGHSH and CDR2 LQKENI come from the germline V gene. The CDR3 DNA is TGTGCCAGCTCACAGCCCGGGACAGGGGTTGCCGAGCAGTACTTC. Translating it yields CASSQPGTGVAEQYF.

The chain carries TRBV28 and TRBJ1-4; D call uncertain. V shed 3 bases and J shed 4 bases, with 9 bases lying between them. CDR1 is MDHEN, CDR2 SYDVKM, per germline. The CDR3 runs to 14 residues. CDR3 region: CASSLPGVNEKLFF. The CDR3, as DNA: TGTGCCAGCAGTTTGCCCGGAGTTAATGAAAAACTGTTTTTT.

J is TRBJ2-1 and V is TRBV4-1; D is possibly TRBD2 (6 bases). Germline assignment: CDR1 MGHRA and CDR2 YSYEKL. CDR3 length equals 11 residues. Between the trimmed V and J ends, which lost 4 bases and 9 bases, there was a span of 7 bases. CDR3 amino acids: CASSPEGEQFF. The CDR3 DNA is TGCGCCAGCAGCCCGGAGGGTGAGCAGTTCTTC.

The rearrangement links TRBV6-1 to TRBJ1-2; unclear D gene. With 1 base removed from V and 6 bases from J, the gap between germline ends came to 9 bases. This CDR3 region has 13 residues. Germline V gene sequence: CDR1 MNHNS, CDR2 SASEGT. CDR3: CASSEGNSNGYTF. In nucleotides, the CDR3 is TGTGCCAGCAGTGAAGGTAACAGTAATGGCTACACCTTC.

V gene TRBV7-9 combines with J gene TRBJ1-1; D not resolved. Germline CDR1 SEHNR, CDR2 FQNEAQ (reference sequence). The CDR3 extends over 14 amino acids. The V end was cut by 5 bases, the J end by 1 base, with 11 bases between. The CDR3 coding sequence is TGTGCCAGCAGCGGTGAGGGCACGAACACTGAAGCTTTCTTT. Residues: CASSGEGTNTEAFF.

Written as DNA, the CDR3 is TGTGCCAGCAGCTGGGGGGTTAATGAGCAGTTCTTC. Translation: CASSWGVNEQFF. This sequence joins TRBV5-4 and TRBJ2-1, with a possible D match to TRBD2 (6 bases). V was shortened by 3 bases and J by 7 bases, with 8 bases between the two germline ends. Germline CDR1 reads SGHNT; CDR2 reads YYREEE (reference sequence). The CDR3 extends over 12 amino acids.

The chain uses TRBV9 and TRBJ2-5; the D gene is possibly TRBD2 (6 bases). V was trimmed by 3 bases and J by 2 bases, leaving 14 bases between them. The CDR3 is 15 residues long. Germline V gene sequence: CDR1 SGDLS, CDR2 YYNGEE. CDR3 coding DNA: TGTGCCAGCAGCGCCGTAGGGCTAGCGCAAGAGACCCAGTACTTC. Protein product: CASSAVGLAQETQYF.